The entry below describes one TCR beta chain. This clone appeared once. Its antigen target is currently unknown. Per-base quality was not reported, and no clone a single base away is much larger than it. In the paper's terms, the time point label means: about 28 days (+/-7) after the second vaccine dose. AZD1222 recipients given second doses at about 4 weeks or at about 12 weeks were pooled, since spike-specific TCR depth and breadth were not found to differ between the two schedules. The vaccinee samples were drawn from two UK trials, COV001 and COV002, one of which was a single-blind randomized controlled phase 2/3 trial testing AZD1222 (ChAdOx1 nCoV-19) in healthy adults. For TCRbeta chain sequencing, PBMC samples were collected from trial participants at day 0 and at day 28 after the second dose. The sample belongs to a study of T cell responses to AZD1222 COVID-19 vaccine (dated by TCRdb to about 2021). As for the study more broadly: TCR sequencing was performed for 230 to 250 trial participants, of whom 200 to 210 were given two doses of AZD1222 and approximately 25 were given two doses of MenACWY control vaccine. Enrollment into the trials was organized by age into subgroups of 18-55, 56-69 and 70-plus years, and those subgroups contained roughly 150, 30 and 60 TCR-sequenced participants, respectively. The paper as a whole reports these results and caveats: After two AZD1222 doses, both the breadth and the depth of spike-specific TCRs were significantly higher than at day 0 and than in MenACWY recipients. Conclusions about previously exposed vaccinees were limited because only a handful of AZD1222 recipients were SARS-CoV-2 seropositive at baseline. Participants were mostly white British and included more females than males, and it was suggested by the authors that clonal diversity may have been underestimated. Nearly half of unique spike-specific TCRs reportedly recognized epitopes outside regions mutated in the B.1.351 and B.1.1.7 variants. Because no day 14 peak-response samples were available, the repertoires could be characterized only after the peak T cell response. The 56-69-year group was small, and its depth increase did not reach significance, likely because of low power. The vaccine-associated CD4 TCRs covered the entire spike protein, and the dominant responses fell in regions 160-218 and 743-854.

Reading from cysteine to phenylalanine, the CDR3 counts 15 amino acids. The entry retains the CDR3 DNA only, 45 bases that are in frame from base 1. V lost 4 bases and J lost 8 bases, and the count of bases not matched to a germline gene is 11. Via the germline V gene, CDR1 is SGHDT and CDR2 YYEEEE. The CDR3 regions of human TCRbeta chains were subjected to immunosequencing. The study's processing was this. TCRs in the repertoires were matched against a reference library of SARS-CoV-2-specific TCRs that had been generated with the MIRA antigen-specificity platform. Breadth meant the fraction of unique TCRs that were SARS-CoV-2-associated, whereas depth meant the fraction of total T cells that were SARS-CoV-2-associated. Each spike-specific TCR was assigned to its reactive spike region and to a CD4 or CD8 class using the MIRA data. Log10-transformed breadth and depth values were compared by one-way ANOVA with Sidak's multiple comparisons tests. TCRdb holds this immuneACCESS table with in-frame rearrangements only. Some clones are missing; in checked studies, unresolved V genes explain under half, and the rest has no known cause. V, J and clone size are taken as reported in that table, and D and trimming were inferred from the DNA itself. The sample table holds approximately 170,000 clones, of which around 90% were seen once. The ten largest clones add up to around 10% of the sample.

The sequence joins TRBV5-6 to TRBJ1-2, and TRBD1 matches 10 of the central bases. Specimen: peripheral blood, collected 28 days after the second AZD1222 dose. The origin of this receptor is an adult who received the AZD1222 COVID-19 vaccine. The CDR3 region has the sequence CASSVPGDRGTGYTF. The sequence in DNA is TGTGCCAGCAGCGTCCCGGGGGACAGGGGTACGGGCTACACCTTC.